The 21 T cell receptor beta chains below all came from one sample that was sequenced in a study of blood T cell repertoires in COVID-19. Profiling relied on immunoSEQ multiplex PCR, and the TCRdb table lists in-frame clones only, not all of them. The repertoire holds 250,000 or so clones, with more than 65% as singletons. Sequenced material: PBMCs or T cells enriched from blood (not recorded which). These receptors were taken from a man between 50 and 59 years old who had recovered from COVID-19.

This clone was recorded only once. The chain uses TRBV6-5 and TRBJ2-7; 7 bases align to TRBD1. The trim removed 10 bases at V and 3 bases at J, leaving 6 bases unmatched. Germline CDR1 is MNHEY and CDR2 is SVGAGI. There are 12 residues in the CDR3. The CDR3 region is CATRDSLYEQYF. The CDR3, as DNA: TGTGCCACACGGGACAGCCTCTACGAGCAGTACTTC.

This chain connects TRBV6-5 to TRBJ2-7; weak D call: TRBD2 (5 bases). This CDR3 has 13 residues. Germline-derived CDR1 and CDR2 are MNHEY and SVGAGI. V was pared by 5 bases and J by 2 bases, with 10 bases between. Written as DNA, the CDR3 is TGTGCCAGCAGTCCCCGGGAAACCTACGAGCAGTACTTC. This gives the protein CASSPRETYEQYF.

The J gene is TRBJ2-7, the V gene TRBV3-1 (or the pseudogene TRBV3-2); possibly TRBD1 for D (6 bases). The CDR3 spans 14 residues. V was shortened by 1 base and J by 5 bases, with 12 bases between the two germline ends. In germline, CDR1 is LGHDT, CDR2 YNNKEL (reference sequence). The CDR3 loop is CASSQGHRVDEQYF. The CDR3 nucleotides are TGTGCCAGCAGCCAAGGGCACAGGGTCGACGAGCAGTACTTC.

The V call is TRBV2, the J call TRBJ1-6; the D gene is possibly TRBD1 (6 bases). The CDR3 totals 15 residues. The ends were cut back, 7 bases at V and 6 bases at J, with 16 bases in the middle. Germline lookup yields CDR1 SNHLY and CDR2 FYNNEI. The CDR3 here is CASTPLTGGNSPLHF. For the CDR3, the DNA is TGTGCCAGCACACCTTTGACAGGTGGTAATTCACCCCTCCACTTT.

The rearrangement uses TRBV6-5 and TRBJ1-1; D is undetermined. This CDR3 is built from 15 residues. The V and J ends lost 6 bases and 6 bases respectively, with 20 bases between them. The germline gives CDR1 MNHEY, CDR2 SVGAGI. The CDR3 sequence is CASSHPRRHLSEAFF. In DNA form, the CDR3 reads TGTGCCAGCAGCCACCCCCGCCGCCATCTATCTGAAGCTTTCTTT.

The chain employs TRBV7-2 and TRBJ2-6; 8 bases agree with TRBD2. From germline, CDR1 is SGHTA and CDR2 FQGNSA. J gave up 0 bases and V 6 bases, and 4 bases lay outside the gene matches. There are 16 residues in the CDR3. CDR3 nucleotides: TGTGCCAGCAGGGGCGGGGGGACCTCTGGGGCCAACGTCCTGACTTTC. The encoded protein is CASRGGGTSGANVLTF.

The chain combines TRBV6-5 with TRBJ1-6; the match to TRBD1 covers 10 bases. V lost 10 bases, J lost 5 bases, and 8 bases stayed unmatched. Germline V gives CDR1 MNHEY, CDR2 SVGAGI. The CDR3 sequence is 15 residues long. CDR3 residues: CATPRGQGDNSPLHF. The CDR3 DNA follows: TGTGCCACCCCCCGAGGACAGGGGGATAATTCACCCCTCCACTTT.

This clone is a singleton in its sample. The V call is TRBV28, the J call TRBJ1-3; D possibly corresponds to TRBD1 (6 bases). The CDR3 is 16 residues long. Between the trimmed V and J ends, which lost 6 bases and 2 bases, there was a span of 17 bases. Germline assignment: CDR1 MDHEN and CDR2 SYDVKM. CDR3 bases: TGTGCCAGCAGCTCCTCAGGGGCAGGCACTGGAAACACCATATATTTT. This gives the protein CASSSSGAGTGNTIYF. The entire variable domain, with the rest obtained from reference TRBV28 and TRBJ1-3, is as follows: DVKVTQSSRYLVKRTGEKVFLECVQDMDHENMFWYRQDPGLGLRLIYFSYDVKMKEKGDIPEGYSVSREKKERFSLILESASTNQTSMYLCASSSSGAGTGNTIYFGEGSWLTVV.

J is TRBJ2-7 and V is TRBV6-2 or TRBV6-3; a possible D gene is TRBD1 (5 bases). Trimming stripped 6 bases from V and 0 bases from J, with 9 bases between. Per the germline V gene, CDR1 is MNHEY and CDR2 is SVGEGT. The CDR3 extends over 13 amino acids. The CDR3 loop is CASSLQVSYEQYF. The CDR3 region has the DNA TGTGCCAGCAGCCTACAGGTCTCCTACGAGCAGTACTTC.

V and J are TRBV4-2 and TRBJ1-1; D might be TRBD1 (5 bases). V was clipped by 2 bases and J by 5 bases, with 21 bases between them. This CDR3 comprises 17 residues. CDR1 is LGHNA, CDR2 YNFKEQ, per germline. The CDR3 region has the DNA TGTGCCAGCAGCCAACCCGATCGGCCAGGGCTGGGGACTGAAGCTTTCTTT. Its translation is CASSQPDRPGLGTEAFF.

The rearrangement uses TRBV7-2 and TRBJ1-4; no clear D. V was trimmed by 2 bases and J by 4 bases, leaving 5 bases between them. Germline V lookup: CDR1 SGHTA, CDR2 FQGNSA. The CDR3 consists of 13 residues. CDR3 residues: CASSLPNNEKLFF. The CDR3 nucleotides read TGTGCCAGCAGCTTACCCAATAATGAAAAACTGTTTTTT.

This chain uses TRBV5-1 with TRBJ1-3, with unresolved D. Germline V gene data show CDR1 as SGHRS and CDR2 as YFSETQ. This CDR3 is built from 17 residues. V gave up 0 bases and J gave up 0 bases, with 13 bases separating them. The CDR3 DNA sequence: TGCGCCAGCAGCTTGGATCCGGACTTTGTCTCTGGAAACACCATATATTTT. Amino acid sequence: CASSLDPDFVSGNTIYF.

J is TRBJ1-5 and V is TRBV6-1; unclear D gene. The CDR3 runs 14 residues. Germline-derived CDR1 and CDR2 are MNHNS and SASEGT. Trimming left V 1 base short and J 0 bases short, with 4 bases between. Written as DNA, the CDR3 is TGTGCCAGCAGTGAAGGGAGTAGCAATCAGCCCCAGCATTTT. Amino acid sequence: CASSEGSSNQPQHF.

This CDR3 reads CASSLAWDTTGGELFF. The CDR3 DNA reads TGCGCCAGCAGCTTGGCCTGGGACACCACGGGCGGGGAGCTGTTTTTT. The rearrangement links TRBV5-1 to TRBJ2-2; D perhaps matches TRBD1 (6 bases). Germline CDR1 is SGHRS and CDR2 is YFSETQ. V was cut by 0 bases and J by 7 bases, with 16 bases left in between. The CDR3 length is 16 residues.

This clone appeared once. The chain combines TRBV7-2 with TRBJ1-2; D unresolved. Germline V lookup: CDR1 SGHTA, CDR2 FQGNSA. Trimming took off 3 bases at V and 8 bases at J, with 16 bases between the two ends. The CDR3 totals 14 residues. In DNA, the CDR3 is TGTGCCAGCAGCTTTGTTGGGAGCTCCGGCGGCTACACCTTC. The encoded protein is CASSFVGSSGGYTF.

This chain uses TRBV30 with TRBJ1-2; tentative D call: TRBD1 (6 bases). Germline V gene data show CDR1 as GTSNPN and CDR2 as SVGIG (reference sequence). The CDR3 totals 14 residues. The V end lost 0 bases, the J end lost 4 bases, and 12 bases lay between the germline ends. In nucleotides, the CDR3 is TGTGCCTGGAGTGTATCAGGGGCGGGCTATGGCTACACCTTC. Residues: CAWSVSGAGYGYTF.

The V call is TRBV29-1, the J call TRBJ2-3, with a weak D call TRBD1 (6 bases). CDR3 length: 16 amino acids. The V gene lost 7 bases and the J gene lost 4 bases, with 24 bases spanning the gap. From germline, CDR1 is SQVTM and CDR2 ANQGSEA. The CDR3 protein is CSAVPILSSGADTQYF. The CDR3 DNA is TGCAGCGCCGTACCTATTTTATCCTCAGGGGCAGATACGCAGTATTTT.

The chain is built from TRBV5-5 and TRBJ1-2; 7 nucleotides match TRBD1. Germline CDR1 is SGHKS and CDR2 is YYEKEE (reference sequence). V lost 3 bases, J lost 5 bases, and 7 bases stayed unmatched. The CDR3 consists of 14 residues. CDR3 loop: CASSSKTGWYGYTF. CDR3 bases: TGTGCCAGCAGCTCGAAGACAGGGTGGTATGGCTACACCTTC.

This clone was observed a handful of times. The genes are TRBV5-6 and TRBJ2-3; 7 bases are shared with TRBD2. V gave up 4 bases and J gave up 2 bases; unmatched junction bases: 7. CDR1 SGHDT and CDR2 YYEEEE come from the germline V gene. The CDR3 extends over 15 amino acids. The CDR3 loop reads CASSLGLGTTDTQYF. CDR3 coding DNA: TGTGCCAGCAGCCTCGGACTAGGGACCACAGATACGCAGTATTTT. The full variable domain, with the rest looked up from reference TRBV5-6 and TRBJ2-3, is DAGVTQSPTHLIKTRGQQVTLRCSPKSGHDTVSWYQQALGQGPQFIFQYYEEEERQRGNFPDRFSGHQFPNYSSELNVNALLLGDSALYLCASSLGLGTTDTQYFGPGTRLTVL.

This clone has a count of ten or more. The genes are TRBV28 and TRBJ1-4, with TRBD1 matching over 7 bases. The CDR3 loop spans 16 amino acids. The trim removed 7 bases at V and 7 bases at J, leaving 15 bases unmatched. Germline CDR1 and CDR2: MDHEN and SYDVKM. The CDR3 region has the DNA TGTGCCAGCACCCCCGGTAGGGGGCGCTTCGGTGAAAAACTGTTTTTT. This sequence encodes CASTPGRGRFGEKLFF. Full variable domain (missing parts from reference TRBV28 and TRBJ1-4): DVKVTQSSRYLVKRTGEKVFLECVQDMDHENMFWYRQDPGLGLRLIYFSYDVKMKEKGDIPEGYSVSREKKERFSLILESASTNQTSMYLCASTPGRGRFGEKLFFGSGTQLSVL.

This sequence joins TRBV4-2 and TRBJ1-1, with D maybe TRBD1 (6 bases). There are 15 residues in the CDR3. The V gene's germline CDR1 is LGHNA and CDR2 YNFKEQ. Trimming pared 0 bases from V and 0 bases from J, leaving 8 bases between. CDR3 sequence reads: CASSQERTVNTEAFF. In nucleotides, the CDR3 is TGTGCCAGCAGCCAAGAAAGGACAGTGAACACTGAAGCTTTCTTT.